Listed below are T cell receptor beta chains from one sample, sequenced in a study of cytomegalovirus exposure and HLA in healthy donors. TCRdb keeps only in-frame clones here, not all; method: immunoSEQ multiplex PCR. Of more than 75,000 clones in the sample, 90% were seen once. Sequencing was performed on PBMCs. The source of these receptors is a man between 18 and 35 years old in good health and CMV-seronegative. Each CDR3 is given without its conserved first and last residue. Expanded clones get a size class; other rows say once, few or many, or leave the size out.

clone_size: NA; v_call: TRBV11-3; cdr3_aa: ASSLVAGGPEQY
clone_size: once; v_call: TRBV7-2; cdr3_aa: ASSLGDRGYEQY
clone_size: NA; v_call: TRBV4-3; cdr3_aa: ASSQDGTTDNEQF
clone_size: NA; v_call: TRBV5-6; cdr3_aa: ASSYGTGGYEQY
clone_size: NA; v_call: TRBV19; cdr3_aa: ASSIRRSSYNSPLH
clone_size: NA; v_call: TRBV10-3; cdr3_aa: AITTREGPEGNEQF
clone_size: NA; v_call: TRBV7-8; cdr3_aa: ASSLSGTSGRNEQY
clone_size: NA; v_call: TRBV4-3; cdr3_aa: ASSQADRDREGYGYT
clone_size: NA; v_call: TRBV28; cdr3_aa: ASSLGFGLF
clone_size: NA; v_call: TRBV4-1; cdr3_aa: ASSQGAFGNTIY
clone_size: once; v_call: TRBV4-3; cdr3_aa: ASSQVGTGQETQY
clone_size: NA; v_call: TRBV5-1; cdr3_aa: ASSIGRTGVQETQY
clone_size: NA; v_call: TRBV2; cdr3_aa: ASSRRGVNEQF
clone_size: NA; v_call: TRBV7-8; cdr3_aa: ASSTQQGSYGNTIY
clone_size: NA; v_call: TRBV30; cdr3_aa: AWSVAGTVTYTEAF
clone_size: NA; v_call: TRBV25-1; cdr3_aa: ASSFGAYGYT
clone_size: NA; v_call: TRBV6-1; cdr3_aa: ASSDSGGSQPQH
clone_size: NA; v_call: TRBV5-1; cdr3_aa: ASNQGLNTEAF
clone_size: NA; v_call: TRBV15; cdr3_aa: ATRLLSGGDYEQY
clone_size: NA; v_call: TRBV4-1; cdr3_aa: ASSHGTALTDTQY
clone_size: NA; v_call: TRBV18; cdr3_aa: ASSPRKTGTSGPTDTQY
clone_size: few; v_call: TRBV19; cdr3_aa: ASRDTWVVRGPTGELF
clone_size: once; v_call: TRBV11-3; cdr3_aa: ASSFDRGLGTDTQY
clone_size: NA; v_call: TRBV7-6; cdr3_aa: ASSLELALLGNTGELF